This T cell receptor beta chain is drawn from a study of response to subunit inactivated influenza vaccine. Study observations and caveats: New T cells are recruited in small numbers by each seasonal influenza vaccination, according to the authors' suggestion.

Comment on this clonotype: Its antigen is currently unknown.

TCRdb fed the RT-PCR reads into MiXCR, producing one record per CDR3 protein. The data hold about 520,000 distinct CDR3 sequences, with 25% observed a single time. Germline loops: CDR1 MNHEY, CDR2 SVGEGT. The CDR3 is 17 residues long. Trimming cost V 5 bases and J 4 bases; bases outside gene matches: 13. This receptor was taken from a man aged 45-60 years who received an inactivated influenza vaccine. The rearrangement uses TRBV6-2 or TRBV6-3 and TRBJ1-2, with 10 bases identical to TRBD1. This material consisted of CD4+ T cells sorted from PBMCs, taken about 5 days after vaccination. This CDR3 reads CASSTATGGVPSYGYTF. As DNA, the CDR3 is TGTGCCAGCAGTACGGCGACAGGGGGCGTCCCTAGCTATGGCTACACCTTC.